The rows below give T cell receptor beta chains drawn from one sample of a study of blood T cell repertoires in COVID-19. Libraries were prepared by immunoSEQ multiplex PCR; TCRdb keeps only in-frame clonotypes and omits some of them. Altogether around 180,000 clones are present, under 80% being singletons, with the ten largest covering 3%. Sequencing used peripheral blood. The receptors shown here come from a woman over 75 with acute or convalescent COVID-19. The CDR3 runs from the conserved cysteine through the conserved F or W. The D gene is left open where the match is weak. Clone size is stated in some rows and not others, as once, few, many or a class when expanded.

j_call	v_call	clone_size	d_call	cdr3_nt	cdr3_aa
TRBJ2-1	TRBV6-5	NA	TRBD2	TGTGCCACACTTGAGCGGGAGAATCCCTACAATGAGCAGTTCTTC	CATLERENPYNEQFF
TRBJ1-5	TRBV10-3	NA	NA	TGTGCCATCAGGGACAGCCCCGATCAGCCCCAGCATTTT	CAIRDSPDQPQHF
TRBJ2-2	TRBV6-6	few	TRBD2	TGTGCCAGCAGTCTAAGGACTAGCGGGAGAAGAAAGACCGGGGAGCTGTTTTTT	CASSLRTSGRRKTGELFF
TRBJ2-1	TRBV5-6	once	TRBD2	TGTGCCAGCAGGAGTTCTAGCGGTAGCTCCTACAATGAGCAGTTCTTC	CASRSSSGSSYNEQFF
TRBJ1-1	TRBV4-1	NA	NA	TGCGCCAGCAGCCTGCTTTTGAGAACTGAAGCTTTCTTT	CASSLLLRTEAFF
TRBJ1-1	TRBV2	once	NA	TGTGCCAGCAGGGGGCAGGTGAACACTGAAGCTTTCTTT	CASRGQVNTEAFF
TRBJ2-3	TRBV7-9	NA	NA	TGTGCCAGCAGCAACACGGAGAGGGCAGATACGCAGTATTTT	CASSNTERADTQYF
TRBJ1-4	TRBV7-9	NA	NA	TGTGCCAGCAGCTTTCGGACTAATGAAAAACTGTTTTTT	CASSFRTNEKLFF
TRBJ2-3	TRBV6-1	NA	TRBD1	TGTGCCAGCAGTGCACAAACCGGGACAGGGACCACAGATACGCAGTATTTT	CASSAQTGTGTTDTQYF
TRBJ1-1	TRBV3-1/TRBV3-2	NA	NA	TGTGCCAGCAGCCAAGCGGGGATAGGGAACACTGAAGCTTTCTTT	CASSQAGIGNTEAFF
TRBJ1-5	TRBV5-8	NA	NA	TGTGCCAGCAGCCCCGGACAGTGGGTCAATCAGCCCCAGCATTTT	CASSPGQWVNQPQHF
TRBJ2-1	TRBV19	NA	NA	TGTGCCAGTAGTTCCTTAGCGGCCGGACGGAGCGGTGAGCAGTTCTTC	CASSSLAAGRSGEQFF
TRBJ2-1	TRBV5-1	NA	TRBD2	TGCGCCAGCAGCTCACTAGCGGGAGGATCGAATGAGCAGTTCTTC	CASSSLAGGSNEQFF
TRBJ2-1	TRBV11-2	NA	NA	TGTGCCAGCAGCTTAGCCCTATACTCCTACAATGAGCAGTTCTTC	CASSLALYSYNEQFF
TRBJ1-1	TRBV29-1	few	NA	TGCAGCGTTGAAGTACAGGTTGGGAACACTGAAGCTTTCTTT	CSVEVQVGNTEAFF
TRBJ2-1	TRBV10-3	NA	NA	TGTGCCATCAGTGAATCGTCCTACCAAAACAATGAGCAGTTCTTC	CAISESSYQNNEQFF
TRBJ2-3	TRBV5-1	NA	NA	TGCGCCAGCAGCTTGAACTCAGATACGCAGTATTTT	CASSLNSDTQYF
TRBJ2-3	TRBV28	once	NA	TGTGCCAGCAGTTCCCCCTCGGGGGGCCCAGATACGCAGTATTTT	CASSSPSGGPDTQYF
TRBJ2-2	TRBV29-1	NA	NA	TGCAGCGTCGCTCCGCAGGGTGCGAACACCGGGGAGCTGTTTTTT	CSVAPQGANTGELFF
TRBJ2-1	TRBV28	NA	TRBD2	TGTGCCAGCAGTTCCGGACTAGCGGGAAGGGGTGAGCAGTTCTTC	CASSSGLAGRGEQFF
TRBJ1-6	TRBV28	NA	TRBD1	TGTGCCAGCAAAAGGACAGGGGTTTCACCCCTCCACTTT	CASKRTGVSPLHF
TRBJ2-2	TRBV11-2	NA	NA	TGTGCCAGCAGCTTAGATGTTTGGAGGGCGAACACCGGGGAGCTGTTTTTT	CASSLDVWRANTGELFF
TRBJ2-3	TRBV5-4	NA	TRBD2	TGTGCCAGCGCACAAGGGGCTAGCGGGACCACAGATACGCAGTATTTT	CASAQGASGTTDTQYF
TRBJ1-2	TRBV20-1	NA	NA	TGCAGCACAATTTCCAGGGGTGGCTACACCTTC	CSTISRGGYTF
TRBJ1-4	TRBV7-2	NA	TRBD1	TGTGCCAGCAGCTTAGTGGTCAGGGGGCCCGCGACTAATGAAAAACTGTTTTTT	CASSLVVRGPATNEKLFF
TRBJ2-1	TRBV19	NA	TRBD2	TGTGCCAGTACCGCTAGCGGCAATGAGCAGTTCTTC	CASTASGNEQFF
TRBJ1-1	TRBV9	NA	NA	TGTGCCAGCAGCGGCCGGGAGGGCCTAAACACTGAAGCTTTCTTT	CASSGREGLNTEAFF
TRBJ2-3	TRBV29-1	NA	TRBD1	TGCAGCACCAGACAGGGGTGGACAGATACGCAGTATTTT	CSTRQGWTDTQYF
TRBJ2-7	TRBV4-1	NA	TRBD1	TGCGCCAGCAGCCCAGAACTGGACAGGAGCTCCTACGAGCAGTACTTC	CASSPELDRSSYEQYF
TRBJ1-1	TRBV30	NA	TRBD1	TGTGCCTGGAGTGCGATCTTAGACAGGGCTGACACTGAAGCTTTCTTT	CAWSAILDRADTEAFF
TRBJ1-2	TRBV20-1	NA	TRBD1	TGCAGTGCTAGTCAGGGGGCACCTTCTAACTATGGCTACACCTTC	CSASQGAPSNYGYTF
TRBJ2-3	TRBV3-1/TRBV3-2	NA	TRBD2	TGTGCCAGCAGCCAACCGGAAACGGGAGGGCCAGAGATCCGACGCACAGATACGCAGTATTTT	CASSQPETGGPEIRRTDTQYF
TRBJ1-5	TRBV12-3/TRBV12-4	NA	NA	TGTGCCAGCACCCAAGCTCGGGGTCAGCCCCAGCATTTT	CASTQARGQPQHF
TRBJ1-5	TRBV6-5	NA	NA	TGTGCCAGCAGTTACGACGGGAATCAGCCCCAGCATTTT	CASSYDGNQPQHF
TRBJ2-5	TRBV2	NA	TRBD2	TGTGCCAGCAGAAAGCGGGAGATCGACGAGACCCAGTACTTC	CASRKREIDETQYF
TRBJ1-1	TRBV28	NA	NA	TGTGCCAGCAGACTGCTTGGTGAGGACACTGAAGCTTTCTTT	CASRLLGEDTEAFF
TRBJ2-1	TRBV18	NA	NA	TGTGCCAGCTCCGCCCTAGAGGAGCGGGCGAGGGAAGGTGAGCAGTTCTTC	CASSALEERAREGEQFF
TRBJ2-7	TRBV29-1	NA	TRBD1	TGCAGCGTTGAAGGGACAGGCCTATACGAGCAGTACTTC	CSVEGTGLYEQYF
TRBJ1-2	TRBV6-6	NA	TRBD1	TGTGCCAGCTATGGAGCGGGACAGGGATATGGCTACACCTTC	CASYGAGQGYGYTF
TRBJ1-6	TRBV2	NA	NA	TGTGCCAGCAATAGCGAGAATAATTCACCCCTCCACTTT	CASNSENNSPLHF
TRBJ1-4	TRBV27	once	NA	TGTGCCAGCAGCCCGGGGGACCGATATAATGAAAAACTGTTTTTT	CASSPGDRYNEKLFF
TRBJ2-1	TRBV9	NA	NA	TGTGCCAGCAACGAGGGGGGGGTCCCCTACAATGAGCAGTTCTTC	CASNEGGVPYNEQFF
TRBJ2-5	TRBV7-3	NA	NA	TGTGCCAGCAGCTTAACGGTCGGGAATCGGGGAGAGACCCAGTACTTC	CASSLTVGNRGETQYF
TRBJ2-2	TRBV5-4	NA	NA	TGTGCCAGCAGCCTTCGGGCGGGGAGTTTGTCATACACCGGGGAGCTGTTTTTT	CASSLRAGSLSYTGELFF
TRBJ1-1	TRBV19	NA	TRBD1	TGTGCCAGTAGACCGGGACAGACTCTGAACACTGAAGCTTTCTTT	CASRPGQTLNTEAFF
TRBJ2-2	TRBV6-2/TRBV6-3	once	TRBD2	TGTGCCAGCAGTTACTCAGGGACTAGACGGGAGCTGTTTTTT	CASSYSGTRRELFF
TRBJ2-1	TRBV30	NA	TRBD2	TGTGCCTGGGCCGGGACTAGCGTCGACAATGAGCAGTTCTTC	CAWAGTSVDNEQFF
TRBJ1-1	TRBV25-1	NA	NA	TGTGCCAGTCAAAAGCAGGGTCCCACTGAAGCTTTCTTT	CASQKQGPTEAFF
TRBJ2-2	TRBV24-1	NA	TRBD1	TGTGCCACCAGTGACCCAACCGGGACAGGAGGATCCGGGGAGCTGTTTTTT	CATSDPTGTGGSGELFF